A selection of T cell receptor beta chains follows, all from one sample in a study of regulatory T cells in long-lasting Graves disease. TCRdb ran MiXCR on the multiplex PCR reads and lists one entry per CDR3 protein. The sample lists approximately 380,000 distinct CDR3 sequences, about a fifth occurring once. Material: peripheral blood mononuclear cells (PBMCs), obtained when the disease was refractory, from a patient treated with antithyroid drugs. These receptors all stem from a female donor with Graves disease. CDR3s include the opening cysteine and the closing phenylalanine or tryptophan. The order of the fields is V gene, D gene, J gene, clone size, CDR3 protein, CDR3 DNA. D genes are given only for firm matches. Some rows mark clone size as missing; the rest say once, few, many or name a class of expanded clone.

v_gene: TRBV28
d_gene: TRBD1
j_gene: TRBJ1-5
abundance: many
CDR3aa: CASRQDRVGNQPQHF
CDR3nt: TGTGCCAGCAGACAAGACAGGGTGGGCAATCAGCCCCAGCATTTT

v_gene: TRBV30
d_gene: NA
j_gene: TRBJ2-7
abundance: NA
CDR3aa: CAWSVSVDEQYF
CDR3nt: TGTGCCTGGAGTGTGAGTGTCGACGAGCAGTACTTC

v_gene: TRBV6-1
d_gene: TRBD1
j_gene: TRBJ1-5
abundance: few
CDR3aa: CASSPGQGIGQPQHF
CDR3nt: TGTGCCAGCAGTCCCGGACAGGGCATAGGTCAGCCCCAGCATTTT

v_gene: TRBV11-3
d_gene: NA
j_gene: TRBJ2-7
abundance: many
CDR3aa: CASSFQTGTEQYF
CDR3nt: TGTGCCAGCAGCTTCCAAACAGGGACCGAGCAGTACTTC

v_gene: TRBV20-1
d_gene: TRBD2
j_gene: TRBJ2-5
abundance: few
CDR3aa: CSASGGDLQETQYF
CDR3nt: TGCAGTGCTAGTGGGGGGGACTTACAAGAGACCCAGTACTTC

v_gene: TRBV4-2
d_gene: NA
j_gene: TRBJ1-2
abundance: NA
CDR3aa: CASSQDLRGGYTF
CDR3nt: TGTGCCAGCAGCCAAGATCTCAGGGGAGGCTACACCTTC

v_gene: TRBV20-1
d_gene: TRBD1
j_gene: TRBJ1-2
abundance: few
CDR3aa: CSAFARDREAYYGYTF
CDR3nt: TGCAGTGCTTTTGCCCGGGACAGGGAGGCTTACTATGGCTACACCTTC

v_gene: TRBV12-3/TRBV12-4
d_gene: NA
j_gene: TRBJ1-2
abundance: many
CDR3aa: CASTPGAGGYTF
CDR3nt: TGTGCCAGCACCCCAGGGGCGGGCGGCTACACCTTC

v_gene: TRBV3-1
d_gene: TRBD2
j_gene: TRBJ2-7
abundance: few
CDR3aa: CASSHSGINEQYF
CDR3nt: TGTGCCAGCAGCCACAGCGGGATAAACGAGCAGTACTTC

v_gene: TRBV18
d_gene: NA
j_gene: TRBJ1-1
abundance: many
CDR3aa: CASSPAGRTEAFF
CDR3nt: TGTGCCAGCTCACCTGCTGGCCGAACTGAAGCTTTCTTT

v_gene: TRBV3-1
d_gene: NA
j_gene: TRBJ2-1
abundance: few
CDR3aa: CASSPPVGLASNEQFF
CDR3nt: TGTGCCAGCAGCCCCCCCGTCGGGCTAGCGTCCAATGAGCAGTTCTTC

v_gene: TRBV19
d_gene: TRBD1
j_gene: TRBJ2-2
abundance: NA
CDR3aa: CASSTRQGAVTGELFF
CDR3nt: TGTGCCAGTAGTACCCGACAGGGGGCGGTCACCGGGGAGCTGTTTTTT

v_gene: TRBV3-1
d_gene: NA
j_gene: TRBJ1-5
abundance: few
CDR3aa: CASSQGGGARGNQPQHF
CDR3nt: TGTGCCAGCAGCCAAGGGGGGGGGGCTAGGGGCAATCAGCCCCAGCATTTT

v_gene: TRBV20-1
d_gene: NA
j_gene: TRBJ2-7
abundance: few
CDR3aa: CSARDFSGLTYEQYF
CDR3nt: TGCAGTGCTAGAGATTTCAGCGGGTTAACCTACGAGCAGTACTTC

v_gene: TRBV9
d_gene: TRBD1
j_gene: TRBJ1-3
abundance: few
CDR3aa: CASSVGGTAGNTIYF
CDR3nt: TGTGCCAGCAGCGTGGGGGGGACAGCTGGAAACACCATATATTTT

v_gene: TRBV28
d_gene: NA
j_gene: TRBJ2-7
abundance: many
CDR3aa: CASSLLVGTYEQYF
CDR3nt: TGTGCCAGCAGTTTACTGGTCGGGACCTACGAGCAGTACTTC

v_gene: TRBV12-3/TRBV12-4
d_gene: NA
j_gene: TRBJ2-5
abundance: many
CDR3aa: CASSQKETQYF
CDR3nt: TGTGCCAGCAGCCAAAAAGAGACCCAGTACTTC

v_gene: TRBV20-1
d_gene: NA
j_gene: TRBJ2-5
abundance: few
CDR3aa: CSARKAFSWRGEQETQYF
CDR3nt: TGCAGTGCTAGGAAGGCTTTCTCGTGGAGGGGGGAACAAGAGACCCAGTACTTC

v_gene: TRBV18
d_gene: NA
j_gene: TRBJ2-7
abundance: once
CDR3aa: CASSPAIDAYEQYF
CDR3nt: TGTGCCAGCTCACCCGCTATAGACGCGTACGAGCAGTACTTC

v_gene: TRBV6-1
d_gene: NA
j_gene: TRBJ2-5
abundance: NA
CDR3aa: CASATGPLGETQYF
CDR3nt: TGTGCCAGCGCGACAGGTCCGCTAGGGGAGACCCAGTACTTC

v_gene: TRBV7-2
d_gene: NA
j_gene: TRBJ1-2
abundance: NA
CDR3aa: CASSLYSPYGYTF
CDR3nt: TGTGCCAGCAGCTTATACAGTCCGTATGGCTACACCTTC

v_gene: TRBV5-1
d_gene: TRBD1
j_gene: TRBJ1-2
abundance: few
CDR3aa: CASSSQGQGDYGYTF
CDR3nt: TGCGCCAGCAGCTCACAGGGGCAGGGCGACTATGGCTACACCTTC

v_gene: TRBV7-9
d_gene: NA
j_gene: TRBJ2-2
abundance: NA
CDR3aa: CASGRTPGELFF
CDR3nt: TGTGCCAGCGGTCGCACCCCCGGGGAGCTGTTTTTT

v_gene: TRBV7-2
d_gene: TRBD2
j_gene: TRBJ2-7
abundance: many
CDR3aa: CASSVLAGGPYEQYF
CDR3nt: TGTGCCAGCAGCGTACTAGCGGGAGGACCCTACGAGCAGTACTTC

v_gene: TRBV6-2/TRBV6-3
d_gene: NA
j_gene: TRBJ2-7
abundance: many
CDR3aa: CASTWGQSYEQYF
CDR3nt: TGTGCCAGCACTTGGGGCCAGAGCTACGAGCAGTACTTC

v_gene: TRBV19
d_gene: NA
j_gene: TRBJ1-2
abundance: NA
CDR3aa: CASGFREGNYGYTF
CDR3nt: TGTGCCAGTGGGTTTAGGGAAGGAAACTATGGCTACACCTTC

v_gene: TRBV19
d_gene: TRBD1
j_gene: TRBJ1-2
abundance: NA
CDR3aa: CASKSGGDGYTF
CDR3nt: TGTGCCAGTAAATCAGGGGGAGATGGCTACACCTTC

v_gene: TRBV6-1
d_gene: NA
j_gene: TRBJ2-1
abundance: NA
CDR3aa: CASSRTGGEQFF
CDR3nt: TGTGCCAGCTCCCGAACCGGCGGTGAGCAGTTCTTC

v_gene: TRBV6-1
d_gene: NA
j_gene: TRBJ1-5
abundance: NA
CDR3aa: CASNRPDQPQHF
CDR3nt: TGTGCCAGCAATCGTCCAGATCAGCCCCAGCATTTT

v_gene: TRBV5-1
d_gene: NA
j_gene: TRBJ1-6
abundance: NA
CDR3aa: CASSSTNRGSLHF
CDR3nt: TGCGCCAGCAGCTCAACGAATCGGGGCTCCCTCCACTTT

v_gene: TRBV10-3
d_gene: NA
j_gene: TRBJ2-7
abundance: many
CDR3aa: CAISEWGSYEQYF
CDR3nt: TGTGCCATCAGTGAATGGGGTTCCTACGAGCAGTACTTC

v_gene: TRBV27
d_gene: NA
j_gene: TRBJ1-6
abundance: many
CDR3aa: CASRDTSSYNSPLHF
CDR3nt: TGTGCCAGCAGGGACACAAGCTCCTATAATTCACCCCTCCACTTT

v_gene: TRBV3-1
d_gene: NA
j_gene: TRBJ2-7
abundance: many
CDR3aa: CASSQQTVSSYEQYF
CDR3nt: TGTGCCAGCAGCCAACAGACAGTGTCCTCCTACGAGCAGTACTTC

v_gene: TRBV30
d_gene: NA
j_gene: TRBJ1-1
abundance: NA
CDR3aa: CAWDSGTPGTEAFF
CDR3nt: TGTGCCTGGGACTCCGGGACACCCGGCACTGAAGCTTTCTTT

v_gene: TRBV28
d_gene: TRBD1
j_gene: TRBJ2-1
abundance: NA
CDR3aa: CASSYYWDRGSSNEQFF
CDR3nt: TGTGCCAGCAGTTATTATTGGGACAGGGGGTCCAGCAATGAGCAGTTCTTC

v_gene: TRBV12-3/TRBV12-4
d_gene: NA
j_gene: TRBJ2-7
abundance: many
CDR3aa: CASSLDGGPTYEQYF
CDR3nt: TGTGCCAGCAGTTTGGATGGCGGGCCCACCTACGAGCAGTACTTC

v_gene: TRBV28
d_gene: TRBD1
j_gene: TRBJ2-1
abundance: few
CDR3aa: CASSFRTGESNEQFF
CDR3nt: TGTGCCAGCAGTTTTAGGACAGGGGAGAGTAATGAGCAGTTCTTC

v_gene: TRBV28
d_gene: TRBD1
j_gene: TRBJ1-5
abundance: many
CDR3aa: CASSYGQGNQPQHF
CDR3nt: TGTGCCAGCAGTTACGGACAGGGGAATCAGCCCCAGCATTTT

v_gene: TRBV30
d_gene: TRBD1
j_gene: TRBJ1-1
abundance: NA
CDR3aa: CAWSVSPMSYRGGTEAFF
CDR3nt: TGTGCCTGGAGTGTATCCCCGATGAGCTACAGGGGAGGTACTGAAGCTTTCTTT

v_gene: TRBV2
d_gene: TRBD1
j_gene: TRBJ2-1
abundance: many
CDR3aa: CASSGTGTRYTRNEQFF
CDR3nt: TGTGCCAGCAGCGGGACAGGTACTAGGTATACTCGCAATGAGCAGTTCTTC